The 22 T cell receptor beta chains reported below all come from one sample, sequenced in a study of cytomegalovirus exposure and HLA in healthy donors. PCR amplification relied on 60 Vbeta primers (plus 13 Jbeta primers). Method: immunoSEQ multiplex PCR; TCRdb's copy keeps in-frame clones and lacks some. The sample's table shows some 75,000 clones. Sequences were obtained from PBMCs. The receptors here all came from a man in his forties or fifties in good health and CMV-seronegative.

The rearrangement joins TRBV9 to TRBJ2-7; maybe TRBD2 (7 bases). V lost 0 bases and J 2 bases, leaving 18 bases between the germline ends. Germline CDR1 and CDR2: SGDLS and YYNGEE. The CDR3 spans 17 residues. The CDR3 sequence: CASSVGGGEGDPYEQYF. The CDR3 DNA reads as TGTGCCAGCAGCGTAGGAGGGGGGGAAGGAGACCCCTACGAGCAGTACTTC.

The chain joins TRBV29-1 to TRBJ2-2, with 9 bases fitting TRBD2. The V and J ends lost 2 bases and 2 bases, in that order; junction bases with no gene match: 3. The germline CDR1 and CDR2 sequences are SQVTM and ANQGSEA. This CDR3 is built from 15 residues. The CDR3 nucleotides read TGCAGCGTTGAACAAGCGGGAGGCAACACCGGGGAGCTGTTTTTT. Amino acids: CSVEQAGGNTGELFF.

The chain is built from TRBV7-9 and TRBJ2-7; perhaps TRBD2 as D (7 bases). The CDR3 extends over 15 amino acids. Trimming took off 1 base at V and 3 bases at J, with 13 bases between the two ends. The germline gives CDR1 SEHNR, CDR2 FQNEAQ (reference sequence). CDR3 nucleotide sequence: TGTGCCAGCAGCTTAGGGGGGCTAGCGGACTACGAGCAGTACTTC. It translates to CASSLGGLADYEQYF.

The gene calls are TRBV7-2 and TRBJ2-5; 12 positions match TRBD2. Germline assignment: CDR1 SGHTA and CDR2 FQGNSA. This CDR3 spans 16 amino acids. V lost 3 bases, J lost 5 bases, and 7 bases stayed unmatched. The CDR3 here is CASSFRLAGGGETQYF. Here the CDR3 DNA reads TGTGCCAGCAGCTTCCGGCTAGCGGGAGGGGGGGAGACCCAGTACTTC.

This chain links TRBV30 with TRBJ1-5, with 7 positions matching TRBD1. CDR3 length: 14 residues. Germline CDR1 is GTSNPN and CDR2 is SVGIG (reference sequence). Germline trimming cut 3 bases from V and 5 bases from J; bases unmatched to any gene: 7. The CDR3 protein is CAWREGAGYQPQHF. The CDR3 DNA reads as TGTGCCTGGAGGGAGGGGGCTGGGTATCAGCCCCAGCATTTT.

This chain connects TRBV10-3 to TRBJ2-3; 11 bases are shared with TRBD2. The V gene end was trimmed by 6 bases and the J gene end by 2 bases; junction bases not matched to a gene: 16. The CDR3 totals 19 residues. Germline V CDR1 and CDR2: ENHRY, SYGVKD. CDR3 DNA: TGTGCCATCAGGGATTGGCTAGCGGGGGGCCCATCTGACACAGATACGCAGTATTTT. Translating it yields CAIRDWLAGGPSDTDTQYF.

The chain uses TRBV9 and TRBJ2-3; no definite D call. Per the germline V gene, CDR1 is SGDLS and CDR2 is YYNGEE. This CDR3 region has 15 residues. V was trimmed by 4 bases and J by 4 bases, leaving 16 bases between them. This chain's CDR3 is CASSLHPRLADTQYF. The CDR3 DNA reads TGTGCCAGCAGCCTACACCCGAGGCTGGCAGATACGCAGTATTTT.

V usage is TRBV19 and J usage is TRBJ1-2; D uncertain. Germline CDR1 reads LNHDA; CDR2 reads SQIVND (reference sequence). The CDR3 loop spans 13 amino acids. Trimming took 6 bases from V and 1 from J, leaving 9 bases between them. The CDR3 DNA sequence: TGTGCCAGTAGGGCGGGCCTTAACTATGGCTACACCTTC. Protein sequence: CASRAGLNYGYTF.

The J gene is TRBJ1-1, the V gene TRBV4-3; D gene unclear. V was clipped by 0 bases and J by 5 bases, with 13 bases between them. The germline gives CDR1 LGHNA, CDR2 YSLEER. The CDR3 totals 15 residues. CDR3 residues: CASSQDQRGRTEAFF. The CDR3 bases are TGCGCCAGCAGCCAAGATCAACGGGGAAGGACTGAAGCTTTCTTT.

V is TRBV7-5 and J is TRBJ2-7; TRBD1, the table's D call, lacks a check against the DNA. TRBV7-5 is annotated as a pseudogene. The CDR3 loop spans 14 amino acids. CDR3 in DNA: TGTGCCAGAAGAGCAGGGACAGAGAGATACGAGCAGTACTTC. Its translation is CARRAGTERYEQYF.

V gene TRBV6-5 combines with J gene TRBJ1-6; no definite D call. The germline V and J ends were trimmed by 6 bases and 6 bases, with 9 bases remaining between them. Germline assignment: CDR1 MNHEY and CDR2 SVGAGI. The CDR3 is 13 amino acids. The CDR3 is CASSPEVNSPLHF. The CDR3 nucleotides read TGTGCCAGCAGCCCCGAGGTTAATTCACCCCTCCACTTT.

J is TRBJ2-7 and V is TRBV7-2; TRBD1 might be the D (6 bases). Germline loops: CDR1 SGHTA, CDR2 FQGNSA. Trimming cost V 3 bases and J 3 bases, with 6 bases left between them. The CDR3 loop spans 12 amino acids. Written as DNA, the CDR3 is TGTGCCAGCAGCTTGACAGGCTACGAGCAGTACTTC. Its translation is CASSLTGYEQYF.

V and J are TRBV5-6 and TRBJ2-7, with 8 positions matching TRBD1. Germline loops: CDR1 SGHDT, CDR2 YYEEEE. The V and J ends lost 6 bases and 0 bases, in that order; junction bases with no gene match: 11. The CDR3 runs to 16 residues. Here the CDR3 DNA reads TGTGCCAGCAACACTTTTAGACAGGGGAGCTCCTACGAGCAGTACTTC. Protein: CASNTFRQGSSYEQYF.

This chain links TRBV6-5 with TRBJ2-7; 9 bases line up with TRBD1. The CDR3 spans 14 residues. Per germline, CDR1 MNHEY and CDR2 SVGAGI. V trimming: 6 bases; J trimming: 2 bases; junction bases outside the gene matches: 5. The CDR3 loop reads CASRGGQGAYEQYF. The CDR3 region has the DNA TGTGCCAGCAGGGGGGGACAGGGAGCCTACGAGCAGTACTTC.

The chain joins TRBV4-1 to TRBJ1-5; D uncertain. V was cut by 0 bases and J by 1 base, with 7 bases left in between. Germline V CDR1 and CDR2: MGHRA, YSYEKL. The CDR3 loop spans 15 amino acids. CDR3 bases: TGCGCCAGCAGCCAAGATGGGAGAAGCAATCAGCCCCAGCATTTT. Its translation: CASSQDGRSNQPQHF.

The CDR3 sequence: CASGLGQGDTQPQHF. The CDR3 DNA follows: TGTGCTAGTGGTTTAGGACAGGGGGACACACAGCCCCAGCATTTT. This chain links TRBV12-5 with TRBJ1-5; the match to TRBD1 covers 10 bases. The CDR3 spans 15 residues. Trimming at V came to 3 bases and at J to 7 bases, leaving 6 bases not matched to a gene. The germline CDR1 and CDR2 sequences are LGHNT and FRNRAP.

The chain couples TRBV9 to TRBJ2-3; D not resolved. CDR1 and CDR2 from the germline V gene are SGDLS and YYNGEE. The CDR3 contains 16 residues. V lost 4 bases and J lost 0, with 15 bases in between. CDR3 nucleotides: TGTGCCAGCAGCACGAACAGCAAACCCAGCACAGATACGCAGTATTTT. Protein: CASSTNSKPSTDTQYF. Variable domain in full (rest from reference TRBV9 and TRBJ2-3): DSGVTQTPKHLITATGQRVTLRCSPRSGDLSVYWYQQSLDQGLQFLIQYYNGEERAKGNILERFSAQQFPDLHSELNLSSLELGDSALYFCASSTNSKPSTDTQYFGPGTRLTVL.

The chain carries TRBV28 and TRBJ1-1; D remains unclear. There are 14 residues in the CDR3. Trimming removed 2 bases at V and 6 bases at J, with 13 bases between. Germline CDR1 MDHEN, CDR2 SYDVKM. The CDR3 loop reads CASSLATYRAEAFF. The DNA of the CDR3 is TGTGCCAGCAGTTTAGCTACCTATAGAGCTGAAGCTTTCTTT.

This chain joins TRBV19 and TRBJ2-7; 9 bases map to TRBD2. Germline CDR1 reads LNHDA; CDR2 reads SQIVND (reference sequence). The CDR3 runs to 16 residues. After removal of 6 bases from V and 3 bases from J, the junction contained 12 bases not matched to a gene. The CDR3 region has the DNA TGTGCCAGTAGCCCCAATAGCGGGGGTACCAGCTACGAGCAGTACTTC. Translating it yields CASSPNSGGTSYEQYF.

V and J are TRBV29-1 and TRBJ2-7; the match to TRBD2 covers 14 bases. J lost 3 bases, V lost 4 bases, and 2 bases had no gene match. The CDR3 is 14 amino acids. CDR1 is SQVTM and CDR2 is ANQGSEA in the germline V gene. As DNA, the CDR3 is TGCAGCGTTGGACTAGCGGGGGGGTACTACGAGCAGTACTTC. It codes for CSVGLAGGYYEQYF.

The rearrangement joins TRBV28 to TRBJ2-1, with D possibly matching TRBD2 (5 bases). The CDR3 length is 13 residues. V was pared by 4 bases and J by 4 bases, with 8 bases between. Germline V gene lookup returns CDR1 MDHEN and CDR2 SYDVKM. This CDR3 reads CASSSWEYNEQFF. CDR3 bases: TGTGCCAGCAGTTCATGGGAGTACAATGAGCAGTTCTTC.

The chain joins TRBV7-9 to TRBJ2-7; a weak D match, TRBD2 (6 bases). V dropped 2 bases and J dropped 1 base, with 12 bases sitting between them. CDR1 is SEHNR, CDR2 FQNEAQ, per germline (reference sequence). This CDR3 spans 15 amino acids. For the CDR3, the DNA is TGTGCCAGCAGCTTATCTCTAGGGAGGTCCTACGAGCAGTACTTC. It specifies CASSLSLGRSYEQYF.